These 10 T cell receptor beta chains came from one sample sequenced in a study of blood T cell repertoires in COVID-19. Here immunoSEQ multiplex PCR was the method, and the copy in TCRdb shows in-frame clones only, minus some. There are 50,000 to 65,000 clones in the sample; approximately 88% occur only once, and 3.5% lies in the top ten. The sequencing input was peripheral blood. These receptors all come from a man aged 50 to 60 with active COVID-19.

This sequence joins TRBV6-5 and TRBJ2-1; D remains ambiguous. Trimming cost V 9 bases and J 7 bases, with 7 bases left between them. This CDR3 is built from 10 residues. CDR1 is MNHEY and CDR2 is SVGAGI in the germline V gene. CDR3 protein: CARKRNEQFF. DNA for the CDR3: TGTGCCAGAAAGCGAAATGAGCAGTTCTTC.

This clone showed up just once. This rearrangement joins TRBV19 to TRBJ2-7; the match to TRBD2 covers 9 bases. CDR1 LNHDA and CDR2 SQIVND come from the germline V gene (reference sequence). V was pared by 6 bases and J by 7 bases, with 13 bases of the junction left unmatched. CDR3 length: 15 amino acids. As DNA, the CDR3 is TGTGCCAGTAGACCGGCTAGCGGGGCCTGGGGAGAGCAGTACTTC. Translation gives CASRPASGAWGEQYF.

CDR3 in amino acids: CASSSGVRQPQHF. The CDR3 nucleotides are TGTGCCAGTAGTTCGGGGGTCAGACAGCCCCAGCATTTT. The rearrangement joins TRBV19 to TRBJ1-5, with D possibly being TRBD1 (5 bases). V was clipped by 5 bases and J by 7 bases, with 12 bases between them. The CDR3 is 13 amino acids. CDR1 and CDR2 from the germline V gene are LNHDA and SQIVND (reference sequence).

The rearrangement uses TRBV9 and TRBJ2-1; D possibly corresponds to TRBD2 (6 bases). The CDR3 runs to 15 residues. Germline V gene lookup returns CDR1 SGDLS and CDR2 YYNGEE. Trimming took 0 bases from V and 2 from J, leaving 9 bases between them. CDR3: CASSVGGDAYNEQFF. The DNA of the CDR3 is TGTGCCAGCAGCGTAGGGGGGGACGCCTACAATGAGCAGTTCTTC.

As concerns this clone: One end of the junction does not line up with germline, which may come from a read error. This rearrangement joins TRBV2 to TRBJ1-2; 8 nucleotides line up with TRBD1. Germline V CDR1 and CDR2: SNHLY, FYNNEI. The length of the CDR3 is 14 residues. The CDR3 loop is CASREGDRSHGYTF. The DNA for the CDR3 is TGTGCCAGCAGAGAAGGGGACAGGTCCCATGGCTACACCTTC.

This clone appeared once. This chain connects TRBV9 to TRBJ1-5; D gene ambiguous. CDR1 is SGDLS, CDR2 YYNGEE, per germline. V gave up 4 bases and J gave up 5 bases, with 19 bases separating them. CDR3 length: 16 amino acids. CDR3 amino acids: CASSLWVYGGHQPQHF. In nucleotides, the CDR3 is TGTGCCAGCAGCCTTTGGGTTTACGGAGGACATCAGCCCCAGCATTTT.

This clone came up once. The chain combines TRBV4-1 with TRBJ2-1, with 10 nucleotides matching TRBD1. V dropped 5 bases and J dropped 4; count of bases not matched to a gene: 5. This CDR3 has 15 amino acids. The germline V gene encodes CDR1 MGHRA and CDR2 YSYEKL. In DNA, the CDR3 is TGCGCCAGCAGCTGGGGACAGGGGAGGTACAATGAGCAGTTCTTC. Translating gives CASSWGQGRYNEQFF.

The rearrangement uses TRBV5-6 and TRBJ2-4, with D uncertain. This CDR3 has 13 residues. From germline, CDR1 is SGHDT and CDR2 YYEEEE. V dropped 2 bases and J dropped 7 bases, with 10 bases sitting between them. The CDR3 sequence: CASSLTSENIQYF. As DNA, the CDR3 is TGTGCCAGCAGCTTAACCTCGGAGAACATTCAGTACTTC.

This chain links TRBV7-3 with TRBJ1-1; tentative D call: TRBD1 (6 bases). Per germline, CDR1 SGHTA and CDR2 FQGTGA. The CDR3 runs to 13 residues. V lost 5 bases and J lost 4, with 11 bases in between. Here the CDR3 DNA reads TGTGCCAGCAGCCCTCCAGGGGTCACTGAAGCTTTCTTT. Its translation is CASSPPGVTEAFF. Full variable domain (missing parts from reference TRBV7-3 and TRBJ1-1): GAGVSQTPSNKVTEKGKYVELRCDPISGHTALYWYRQSLGQGPEFLIYFQGTGAADDSGLPNDRFFAVRPEGSVSTLKIQRTERGDSAVYLCASSPPGVTEAFFGQGTRLTVV.

CDR3 coding DNA: TGTGCCAGCAGCCCCCGGCAGGGGGACACTGAAGCTTTCTTT. It is translated as CASSPRQGDTEAFF. The J gene is TRBJ1-1, the V gene TRBV3-1 (or the pseudogene TRBV3-2), with TRBD1 matching over 7 bases. Germline CDR1 and CDR2: LGHDT and YNNKEL (reference sequence). This CDR3 is 14 amino acids long. V lost 4 bases to trimming and J lost 3 bases; unmatched junction nucleotides: 5.